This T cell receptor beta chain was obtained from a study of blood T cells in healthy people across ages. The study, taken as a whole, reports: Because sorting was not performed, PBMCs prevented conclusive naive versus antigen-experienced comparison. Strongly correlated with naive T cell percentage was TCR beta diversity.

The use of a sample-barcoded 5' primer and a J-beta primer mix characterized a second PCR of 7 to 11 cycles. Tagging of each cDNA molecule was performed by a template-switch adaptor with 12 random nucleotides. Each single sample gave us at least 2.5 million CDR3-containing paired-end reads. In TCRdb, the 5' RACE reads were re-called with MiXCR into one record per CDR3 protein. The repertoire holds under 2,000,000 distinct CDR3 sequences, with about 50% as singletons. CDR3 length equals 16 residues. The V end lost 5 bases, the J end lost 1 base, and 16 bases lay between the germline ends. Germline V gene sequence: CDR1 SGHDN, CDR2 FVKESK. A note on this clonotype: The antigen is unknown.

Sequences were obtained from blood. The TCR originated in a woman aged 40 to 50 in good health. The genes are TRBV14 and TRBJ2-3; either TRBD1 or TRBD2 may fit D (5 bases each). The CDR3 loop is CASSEIGTPGTDTQYF. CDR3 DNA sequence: TGTGCCAGCAGCGAAATTGGGACCCCGGGCACAGATACGCAGTATTTT.